These 19 T cell receptor beta chains came from one sample sequenced in a study of radiotherapy plus CTLA-4 blockade in lung cancer. Sequencing used immunoSEQ multiplex PCR; TCRdb keeps in-frame clones, though not all of them. The sample includes some 38,000 clones, over 70% of them seen just once. Sequences were derived from peripheral blood, sampled from a patient treated with radiotherapy plus ipilimumab. The receptors derive from a human donor with non-small cell lung cancer who had stable disease on radiotherapy plus ipilimumab.

This clone was seen a handful of times. The V call is TRBV7-6, the J call TRBJ2-1; 8 nucleotides match TRBD1. There are 15 residues in the CDR3. Germline loops: CDR1 SGHVS, CDR2 FNYEAQ. The J segment lost 6 bases and the V segment lost 5 bases, leaving 9 bases of the junction unmatched. The CDR3 loop reads CASSTRQGKGNEQFF. The CDR3 DNA is TGTGCCAGCAGCACCAGACAGGGGAAAGGCAATGAGCAGTTCTTC.

V and J are TRBV5-1 and TRBJ2-3, with D perhaps matching TRBD1 or TRBD2 (5 bases each). V lost 0 bases, J lost 6 bases, and 20 bases lay in between. The CDR3 is 17 residues long. CDR1 is SGHRS, CDR2 YFSETQ, per germline. CDR3 in amino acids: CASSLALGEPFVDTQYF. The CDR3 DNA sequence: TGCGCCAGCAGCTTGGCCCTAGGGGAGCCCTTCGTGGATACGCAGTATTTT.

The CDR3 DNA is TGTGCCAGCTCACCGGGGACAGGACAAAACACTGAAGCTTTCTTT. Translating it yields CASSPGTGQNTEAFF. This chain connects TRBV18 to TRBJ1-1; TRBD1 agrees at 8 bases. CDR1 is KGHSH and CDR2 is LQKENI in the germline V gene. V was pared by 3 bases and J by 2 bases, with 5 bases of the junction left unmatched. The CDR3 has 15 residues.

CDR3 protein: CASSPLGSGQETQYF. The CDR3 bases are TGTGCCAGCTCACCATTGGGTAGCGGACAAGAGACCCAGTACTTC. The chain joins TRBV18 to TRBJ2-5; possible D gene TRBD2, 6 bases. The V end lost 2 bases, the J end lost 2 bases, and 12 bases lay between the germline ends. This CDR3 spans 15 amino acids. In germline, CDR1 is KGHSH, CDR2 LQKENI.

The chain recombines TRBV6-5 with TRBJ1-6; a weak D match, TRBD1 (6 bases). Germline assignment: CDR1 MNHEY and CDR2 SVGAGI. The CDR3 extends over 14 amino acids. The germline V and J ends were trimmed by 2 bases and 13 bases, with 15 bases remaining between them. The CDR3 protein is CASSYEGGIPPLHF. The CDR3 nucleotides are TGTGCCAGCAGTTACGAGGGGGGAATTCCTCCCCTCCACTTT.

The rearrangement joins TRBV5-1 to TRBJ2-1; tentatively, D is TRBD1 (6 bases). This CDR3 comprises 15 residues. V dropped 0 bases and J dropped 9 bases, with 16 bases sitting between them. Germline loops: CDR1 SGHRS, CDR2 YFSETQ. This CDR3 reads CASSLANTGTGEQFF. CDR3 coding DNA: TGCGCCAGCAGCTTGGCTAATACAGGGACGGGTGAGCAGTTCTTC.

This clone has only one observation. CDR3 region: CASSAVRPENSPLHF. The DNA of the CDR3 is TGTGCCAGCAGTGCAGTCCGGCCGGAGAATTCACCCCTCCACTTT. The chain joins TRBV6-5 to TRBJ1-6; D is ambiguous. The CDR3 contains 15 residues. Deletions cut 5 bases from V and 7 bases from J, with 15 bases between. Looked up from germline, CDR1 is MNHEY and CDR2 is SVGAGI.

The genes are TRBV30 and TRBJ1-6; no reliable D call. Deletions cut 0 bases from V and 7 bases from J, with 10 bases between. CDR1 is GTSNPN, CDR2 SVGIG, per germline (reference sequence). The CDR3 length is 14 residues. The CDR3 loop is CAWSVIGLNSPLHF. The CDR3, as DNA: TGTGCCTGGAGTGTGATAGGGCTAAATTCACCCCTCCACTTT.

The chain recombines TRBV9 with TRBJ1-2; D possibly corresponds to TRBD1 (6 bases). Trimming removed 0 bases from V and 8 bases from J, with 14 bases in between. There are 14 residues in the CDR3. Germline CDR1 is SGDLS and CDR2 is YYNGEE. The CDR3 sequence is CASSVAGGFGGYTF. CDR3 sequence (DNA): TGTGCCAGCAGCGTAGCTGGGGGCTTTGGGGGCTACACCTTC.

There are a few counts of this clone. This chain links TRBV7-2 with TRBJ2-1; D uncertain. The CDR3 consists of 14 residues. Germline-derived CDR1 and CDR2 are SGHTA and FQGNSA. Trimming took 4 bases from V and 6 from J, leaving 13 bases between them. CDR3 sequence reads: CASSSDLPGNEQFF. For the CDR3, the DNA is TGTGCCAGCAGCTCTGATCTCCCAGGCAATGAGCAGTTCTTC.

J is TRBJ1-1 and V is TRBV5-6, with a weak D call TRBD1 (5 bases). The CDR3 spans 16 residues. With 0 bases removed from V and 1 base from J, the gap between germline ends came to 13 bases. Germline V gives CDR1 SGHDT, CDR2 YYEEEE. For the CDR3, the DNA is TGTGCCAGCAGCTTGGGACAGATCCTAAGGAACACTGAAGCTTTCTTT. The encoded protein is CASSLGQILRNTEAFF.

The chain joins TRBV28 to TRBJ1-2; D is possibly TRBD1 (5 bases). Germline V gene data show CDR1 as MDHEN and CDR2 as SYDVKM. The V and J ends lost 2 bases and 5 bases respectively, with 12 bases between them. CDR3 size: 14 residues. The CDR3: CASSLKDTAYGYTF. The CDR3, as DNA: TGTGCCAGCAGTTTAAAGGACACTGCGTATGGCTACACCTTC.

This chain joins TRBV11-3 and TRBJ2-6; tentatively, D is TRBD1 (5 bases). The CDR3 has 16 residues. The germline V gene encodes CDR1 SGHNT and CDR2 YENEEA. The V end lost 3 bases, the J end lost 0 bases, and 9 bases lay between the germline ends. CDR3: CASSFGHTSGANVLTF. CDR3 in DNA: TGTGCCAGCAGCTTCGGACATACCTCTGGGGCCAACGTCCTGACTTTC.

The chain is built from TRBV13 and TRBJ1-2, with D possibly matching TRBD1 (5 bases). The CDR3 spans 15 residues. Germline CDR1 PRHDT, CDR2 FYEKMQ (reference sequence). The V end was cut by 11 bases, the J end by 4 bases, with 23 bases between. The CDR3 spells CARRAGPGGGYGYTF. DNA of the CDR3: TGTGCCCGCCGCGCGGGACCGGGGGGGGGCTATGGCTACACCTTC.

The chain is built from TRBV10-1 and TRBJ2-1; D may be TRBD1 (5 bases). Trimming removed 3 bases at V and 1 base at J, with 10 bases between. Germline loops: CDR1 WNHNN, CDR2 SYGVQD (reference sequence). The CDR3 consists of 15 residues. The DNA for the CDR3 is TGCGCCAGCAGTGACGTGGCAGGGTCCTACAATGAGCAGTTCTTC. This translates into CASSDVAGSYNEQFF.

The chain recombines TRBV11-2 with TRBJ2-3; D unclear. This CDR3 comprises 14 residues. Trimming removed 1 base from V and 0 bases from J, with 5 bases in between. Germline CDR1 and CDR2: SGHAT and FQNNGV. The CDR3 DNA sequence: TGTGCCAGCAGCTTAGGGCCTAGCACAGATACGCAGTATTTT. Translation: CASSLGPSTDTQYF. The full variable domain, in which reference TRBV11-2 and TRBJ2-3 provide the parts outside the CDR3, is EAGVAQSPRYKIIEKRQSVAFWCNPISGHATLYWYQQILGQGPKLLIQFQNNGVVDDSQLPKDRFSAERLKGVDSTLKIQPAKLEDSAVYLCASSLGPSTDTQYFGPGTRLTVL.

This clone was detected only a few times. The V call is TRBV14, the J call TRBJ1-6; 7 bases are shared with TRBD1. Trimming took 4 bases from V and 6 from J; bases not matched to a gene: 6. CDR1 and CDR2 from the germline V gene are SGHDN and FVKESK. The CDR3 is 15 residues long. CDR3 residues: CASSPIQGSNSPLHF. CDR3 in DNA: TGTGCCAGCAGCCCCATACAGGGGAGTAATTCACCCCTCCACTTT.

The rearrangement links TRBV9 to TRBJ1-1, with TRBD1 identical over 11 bases. V trimming: 4 bases; J trimming: 3 bases; junction bases outside the gene matches: 2. Germline V gene lookup returns CDR1 SGDLS and CDR2 YYNGEE. The CDR3 covers 14 residues. Here the CDR3 DNA reads TGTGCCAGCAGCAGGGACAGGGGGGACACTGAAGCTTTCTTT. This gives the protein CASSRDRGDTEAFF.

In this sample, this clone turned up once. The chain has TRBV5-1 and TRBJ1-1, with 8 positions matching TRBD1. The ends lost 2 bases at V and 3 bases at J; junction bases unmatched: 6. CDR1 and CDR2 (germline): SGHRS, YFSETQ. This CDR3 contains 15 residues. DNA of the CDR3: TGCGCCAGCAGCTTCCGGACAGGGAGGGACACTGAAGCTTTCTTT. Translation gives CASSFRTGRDTEAFF.